This T cell receptor (beta chain) was sequenced during a study of PD-1 blockade in classical Hodgkin lymphoma. Study-level results: Newly diagnosed patients and complete responders had comparable diversity at baseline. It was CD4+ TCR diversity, not CD8+, that rose significantly by C4D1. The authors excluded patients who started nivolumab under 1 year after ASCT.

Libraries were prepared by immunoSEQ multiplex PCR; TCRdb keeps only in-frame clonotypes and omits some of them. This table holds 70,000 to 80,000 clones, about 92% found once. To note about this clone: The antigen is undetermined.

Each patient's relapse followed autologous stem cell transplantation, and brentuximab vedotin exposure varied. Complete response, partial response or progressive disease made up the best responses. CDR1 MNHEY and CDR2 SMNVEV come from the germline V gene (reference sequence). J lost 2 bases, V lost 2 bases, and 4 bases had no gene match. The length of the CDR3 is 15 residues. The chain recombines TRBV27 with TRBJ2-7, with 9 bases that match TRBD1. The receptor was derived from a human donor with classical Hodgkin lymphoma. Specimen: peripheral blood mononuclear cells (PBMCs), collected at baseline. The CDR3: CASSLTGTGTYEQYF. For the CDR3, the DNA is TGTGCCAGCAGTTTAACGGGGACAGGGACCTACGAGCAGTACTTC.